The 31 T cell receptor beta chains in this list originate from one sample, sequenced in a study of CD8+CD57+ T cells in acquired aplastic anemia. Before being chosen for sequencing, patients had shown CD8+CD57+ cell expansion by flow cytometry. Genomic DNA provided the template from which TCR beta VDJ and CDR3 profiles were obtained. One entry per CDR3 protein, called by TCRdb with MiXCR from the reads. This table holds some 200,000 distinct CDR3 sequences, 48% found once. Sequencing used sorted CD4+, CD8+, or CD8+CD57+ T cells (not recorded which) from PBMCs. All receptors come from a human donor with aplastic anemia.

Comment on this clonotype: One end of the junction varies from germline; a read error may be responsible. The CDR3 nucleotides read TGTGCCAGCAGCCAGTGGGTAAGCTCCTACGAGCAGTACTTC. This codes for CASSQWVSSYEQYF. This sequence joins TRBV10-2 and TRBJ2-7; D ambiguous. Germline CDR1 and CDR2: WSHSY and SAAADI. The CDR3 totals 14 residues.

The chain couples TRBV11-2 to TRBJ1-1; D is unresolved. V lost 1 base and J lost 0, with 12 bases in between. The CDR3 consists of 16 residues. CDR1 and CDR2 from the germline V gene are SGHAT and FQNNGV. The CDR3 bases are TGTGCCAGCAGCTTAGGTAGCCAGGCGGTGAACACTGAAGCTTTCTTT. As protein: CASSLGSQAVNTEAFF.

Here the CDR3 DNA reads TGCAGTGCTAGAGATCTCGCGAGGGGGGACTTTTTGAATGAGCAGTTCTTC. Amino acid sequence: CSARDLARGDFLNEQFF. This chain connects TRBV20-1 to TRBJ2-1; D may correspond to TRBD1 or TRBD2 (6 bases each). This CDR3 is built from 17 residues. Germline V CDR1 and CDR2: DFQATT, SNEGSKA (reference sequence). V was pared by 0 bases and J by 7 bases, with 22 bases between.

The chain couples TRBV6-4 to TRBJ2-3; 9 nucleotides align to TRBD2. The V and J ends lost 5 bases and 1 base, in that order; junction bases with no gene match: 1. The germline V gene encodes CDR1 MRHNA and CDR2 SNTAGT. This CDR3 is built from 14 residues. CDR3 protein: CASSRLAGTDTQYF. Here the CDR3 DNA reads TGTGCCAGCAGTAGACTAGCGGGCACAGATACGCAGTATTTT.

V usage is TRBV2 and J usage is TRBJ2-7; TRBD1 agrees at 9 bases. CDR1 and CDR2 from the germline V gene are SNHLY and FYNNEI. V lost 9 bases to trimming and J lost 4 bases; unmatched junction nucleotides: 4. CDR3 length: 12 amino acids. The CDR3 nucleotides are TGTGCCAGACGGACAGGGGAGTACGAGCAGTACTTC. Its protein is CARRTGEYEQYF.

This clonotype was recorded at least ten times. DNA for the CDR3: TGTGCCAGCAGCCGGACGGAGTTTTCAACTAATGAAAAACTGTTTTTT. This codes for CASSRTEFSTNEKLFF. This rearrangement joins TRBV7-9 to TRBJ1-4; D unresolved. The CDR3 runs 16 residues. Germline-derived CDR1 and CDR2 are SEHNR and FQNEAQ (reference sequence). V lost 5 bases to trimming and J lost 0 bases, with 13 bases between them.

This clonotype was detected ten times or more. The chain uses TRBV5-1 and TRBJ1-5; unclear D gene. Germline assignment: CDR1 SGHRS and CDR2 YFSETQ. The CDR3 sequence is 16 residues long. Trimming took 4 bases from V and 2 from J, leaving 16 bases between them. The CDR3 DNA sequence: TGCGCCAGCAGCCGACGAGAGCTTTCCGGCAATCAGCCCCAGCATTTT. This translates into CASSRRELSGNQPQHF.

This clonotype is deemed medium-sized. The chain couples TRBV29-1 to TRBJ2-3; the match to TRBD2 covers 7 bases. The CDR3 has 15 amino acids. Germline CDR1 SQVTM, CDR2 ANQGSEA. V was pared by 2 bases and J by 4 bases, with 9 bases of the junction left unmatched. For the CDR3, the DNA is TGCAGCGTTGAACCTAGCGGATCTTGGGCAGATACGCAGTATTTT. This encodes CSVEPSGSWADTQYF.

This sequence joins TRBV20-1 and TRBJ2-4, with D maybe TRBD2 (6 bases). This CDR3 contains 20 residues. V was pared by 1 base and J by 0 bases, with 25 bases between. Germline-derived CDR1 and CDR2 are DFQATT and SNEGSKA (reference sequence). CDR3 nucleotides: TGCAGTGCTAGAGCTATCTCTCGGGGACTGGTTAGTCTAGCCAAAAACATTCAGTACTTC. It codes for CSARAISRGLVSLAKNIQYF.

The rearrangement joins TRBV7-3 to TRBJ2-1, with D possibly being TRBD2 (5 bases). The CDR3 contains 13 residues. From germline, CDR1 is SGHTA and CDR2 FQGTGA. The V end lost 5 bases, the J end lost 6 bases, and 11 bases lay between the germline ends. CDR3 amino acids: CASSEASGNEQFF. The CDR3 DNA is TGTGCCAGCAGCGAAGCGAGCGGCAATGAGCAGTTCTTC.

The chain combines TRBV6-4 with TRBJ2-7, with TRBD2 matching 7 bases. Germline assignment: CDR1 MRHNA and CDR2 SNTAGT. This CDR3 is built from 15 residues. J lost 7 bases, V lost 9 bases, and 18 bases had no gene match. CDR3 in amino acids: CARILVASGFPEQYF. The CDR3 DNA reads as TGTGCCAGAATTTTGGTCGCTAGCGGATTCCCGGAGCAGTACTTC.

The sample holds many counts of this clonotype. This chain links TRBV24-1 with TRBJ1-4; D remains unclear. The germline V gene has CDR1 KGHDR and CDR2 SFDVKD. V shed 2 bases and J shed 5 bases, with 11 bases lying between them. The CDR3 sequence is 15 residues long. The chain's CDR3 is CATSDSEQINEKLFF. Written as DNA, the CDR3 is TGTGCCACCAGTGATTCCGAACAGATAAATGAAAAACTGTTTTTT.

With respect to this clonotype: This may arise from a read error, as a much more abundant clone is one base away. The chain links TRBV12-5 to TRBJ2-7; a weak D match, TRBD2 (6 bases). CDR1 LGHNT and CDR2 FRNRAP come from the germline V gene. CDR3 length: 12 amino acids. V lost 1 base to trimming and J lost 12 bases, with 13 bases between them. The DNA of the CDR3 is TGTGCTAGTGGTTTGGAACCGGCGGGGCGGTACTTC. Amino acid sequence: CASGLEPAGRYF.

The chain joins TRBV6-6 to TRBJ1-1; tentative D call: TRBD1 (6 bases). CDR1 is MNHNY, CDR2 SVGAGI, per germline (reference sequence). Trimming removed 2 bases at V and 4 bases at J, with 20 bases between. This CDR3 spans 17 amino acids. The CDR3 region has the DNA TGTGCCAGCAGTTACCATCGGGGGCAGTTCAAACTCACTGAAGCTTTCTTT. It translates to CASSYHRGQFKLTEAFF.

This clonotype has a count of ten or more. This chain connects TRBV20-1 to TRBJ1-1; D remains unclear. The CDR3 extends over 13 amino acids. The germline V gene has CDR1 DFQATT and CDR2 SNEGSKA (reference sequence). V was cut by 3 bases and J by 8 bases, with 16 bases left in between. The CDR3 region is CSARKSSTAEAFF. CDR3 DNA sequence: TGCAGTGCTAGGAAGTCCAGCACAGCGGAAGCTTTCTTT.

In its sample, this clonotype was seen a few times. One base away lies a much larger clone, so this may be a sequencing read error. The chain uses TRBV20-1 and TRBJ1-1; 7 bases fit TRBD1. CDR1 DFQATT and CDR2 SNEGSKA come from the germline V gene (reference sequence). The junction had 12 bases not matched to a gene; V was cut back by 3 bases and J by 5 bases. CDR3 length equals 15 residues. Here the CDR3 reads CSASPPDTGDTEAFF. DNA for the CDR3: TGCAGTGCTAGCCCGCCCGACACAGGGGATACTGAAGCTTTCTTT.

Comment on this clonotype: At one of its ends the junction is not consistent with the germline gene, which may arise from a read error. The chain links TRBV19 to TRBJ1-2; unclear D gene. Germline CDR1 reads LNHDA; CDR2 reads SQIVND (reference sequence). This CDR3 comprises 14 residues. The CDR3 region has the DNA TGTGCCAGTACAGATGGTCTTGGGCTAAGTGGCTATACCTTC. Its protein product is CASTDGLGLSGYTF.

The CDR3 spells CASSETEGLLFF. The CDR3 DNA follows: TGTGCCAGCAGTGAGACAGAGGGATTGCTGTTTTTT. V usage is TRBV25-1 and J usage is TRBJ2-2; D tentatively reads TRBD1 or TRBD2 (5 bases each). Looked up from germline, CDR1 is MGHDK and CDR2 is SYGVNS. The CDR3 is 12 amino acids. Trimming shortened V by 3 bases and J by 13 bases, and 12 bases separated the two germline ends.

Written as DNA, the CDR3 is TGTGCCAGCGGGGACGCGGCACCGGGGGAGCTGTTTTTT. This translates into CASGDAAPGELFF. The chain employs TRBV6-1 and TRBJ2-2; D may match TRBD1 or TRBD2 (5 bases each). V was shortened by 8 bases and J by 8 bases, with 15 bases between the two germline ends. CDR3 length equals 13 residues. CDR1 and CDR2 from the germline V gene are MNHNS and SASEGT.

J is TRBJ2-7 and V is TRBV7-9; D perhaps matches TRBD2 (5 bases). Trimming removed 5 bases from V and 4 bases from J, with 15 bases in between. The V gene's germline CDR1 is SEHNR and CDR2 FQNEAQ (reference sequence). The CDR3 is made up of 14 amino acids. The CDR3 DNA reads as TGTGCCAGCAGCCTCAGGACTGACGAGTACGAGCAGTACTTC. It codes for CASSLRTDEYEQYF.

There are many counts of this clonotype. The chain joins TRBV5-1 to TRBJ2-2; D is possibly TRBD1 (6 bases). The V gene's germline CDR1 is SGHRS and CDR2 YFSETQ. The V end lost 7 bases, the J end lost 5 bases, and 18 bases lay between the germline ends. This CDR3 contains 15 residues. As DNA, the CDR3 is TGCGCCAGCGAGATTGCAGGGGCGGGTACCGGGGAGCTGTTTTTT. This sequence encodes CASEIAGAGTGELFF.

In DNA, the CDR3 is TGTGCCAGCAGCCGACAGGGTCTCGAGCAGTACTTC. It is translated as CASSRQGLEQYF. The chain carries TRBV7-2 and TRBJ2-7; 7 bases line up with TRBD1. The CDR3 loop spans 12 amino acids. Germline V gene sequence: CDR1 SGHTA, CDR2 FQGNSA. J gave up 6 bases and V 5 bases, and 4 bases lay outside the gene matches. Full variable domain (outside the CDR3, taken from reference TRBV7-2 and TRBJ2-7): GAGVSQSPSNKVTEKGKDVELRCDPISGHTALYWYRQSLGQGLEFLIYFQGNSAPDKSGLPSDRFSAERTGGSVSTLTIQRTQQEDSAVYLCASSRQGLEQYFGPGTRLTVT.

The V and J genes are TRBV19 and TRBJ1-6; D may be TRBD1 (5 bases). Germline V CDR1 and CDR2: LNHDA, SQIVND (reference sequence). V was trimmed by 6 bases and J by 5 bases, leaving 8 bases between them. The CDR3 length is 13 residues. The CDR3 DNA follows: TGTGCCAGTAGCTCCAGGGATAATTCACCCCTCCACTTT. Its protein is CASSSRDNSPLHF.

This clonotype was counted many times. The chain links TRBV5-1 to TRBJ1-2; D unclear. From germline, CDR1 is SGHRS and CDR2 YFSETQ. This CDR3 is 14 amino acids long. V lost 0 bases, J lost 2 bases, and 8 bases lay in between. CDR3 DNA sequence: TGCGCCAGCAGCTTGGCCCCGATGAACTATGGCTACACCTTC. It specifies CASSLAPMNYGYTF. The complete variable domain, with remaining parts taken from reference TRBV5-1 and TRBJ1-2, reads KAGVTQTPRYLIKTRGQQVTLSCSPISGHRSVSWYQQTPGQGLQFLFEYFSETQRNKGNFPGRFSGRQFSNSRSEMNVSTLELGDSALYLCASSLAPMNYGYTFGSGTRLTVV.

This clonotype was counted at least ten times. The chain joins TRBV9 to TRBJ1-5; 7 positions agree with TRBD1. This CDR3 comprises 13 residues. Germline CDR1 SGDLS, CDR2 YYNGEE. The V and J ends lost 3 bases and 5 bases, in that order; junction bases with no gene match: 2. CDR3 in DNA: TGTGCCAGCAGCGCAGACAGGGATCAGCCCCAGCATTTT. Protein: CASSADRDQPQHF. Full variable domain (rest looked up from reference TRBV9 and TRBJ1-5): DSGVTQTPKHLITATGQRVTLRCSPRSGDLSVYWYQQSLDQGLQFLIQYYNGEERAKGNILERFSAQQFPDLHSELNLSSLELGDSALYFCASSADRDQPQHFGDGTRLSIL.

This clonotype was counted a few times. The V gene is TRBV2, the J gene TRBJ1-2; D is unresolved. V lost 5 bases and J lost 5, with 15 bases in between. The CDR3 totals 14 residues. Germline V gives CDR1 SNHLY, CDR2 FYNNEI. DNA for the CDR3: TGTGCCAGCAGTCTCAAGATATCTTCTTATGGCTACACCTTC. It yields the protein CASSLKISSYGYTF.

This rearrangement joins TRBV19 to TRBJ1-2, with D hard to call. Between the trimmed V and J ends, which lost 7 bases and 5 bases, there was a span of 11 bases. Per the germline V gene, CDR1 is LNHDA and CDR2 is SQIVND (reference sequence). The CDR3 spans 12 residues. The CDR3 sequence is CASTFGLYGYTF. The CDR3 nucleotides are TGTGCCAGTACCTTCGGACTGTATGGCTACACCTTC.

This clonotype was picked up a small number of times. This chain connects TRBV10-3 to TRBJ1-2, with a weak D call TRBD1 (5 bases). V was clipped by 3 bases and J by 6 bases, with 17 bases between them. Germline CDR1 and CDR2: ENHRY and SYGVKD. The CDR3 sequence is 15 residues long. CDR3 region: CAISDLLDGANGYTF. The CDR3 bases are TGTGCCATCAGTGACCTATTAGATGGGGCAAATGGCTACACCTTC.

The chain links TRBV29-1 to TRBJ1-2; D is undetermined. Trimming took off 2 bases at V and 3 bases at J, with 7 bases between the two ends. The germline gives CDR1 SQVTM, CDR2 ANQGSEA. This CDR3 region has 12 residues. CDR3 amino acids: CSVERQDYGYTF. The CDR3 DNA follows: TGCAGCGTTGAAAGGCAGGACTATGGCTACACCTTC. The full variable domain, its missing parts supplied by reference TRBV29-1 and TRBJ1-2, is SAVISQKPSRDICQRGTSLTIQCQVDSQVTMMFWYRQQPGQSLTLIATANQGSEATYESGFVIDKFPISRPNLTFSTLTVSNMSPEDSSIYLCSVERQDYGYTFGSGTRLTVV.

CDR3 amino acids: CASSFSGVGNIQYF. The CDR3 DNA reads as TGTGCCAGCAGCTTTAGCGGGGTGGGGAACATTCAGTACTTC. V gene TRBV7-9 combines with J gene TRBJ2-4, with 8 nucleotides matching TRBD2. The V and J ends lost 3 bases and 7 bases, in that order; junction bases with no gene match: 5. The CDR3 runs 14 residues. Germline V CDR1 and CDR2: SEHNR, FQNEAQ (reference sequence). Variable domain in full (rest from reference TRBV7-9 and TRBJ2-4): DTGVSQNPRHKITKRGQNVTFRCDPISEHNRLYWYRQTLGQGPEFLTYFQNEAQLEKSRLLSDRFSAERPKGSFSTLEIQRTEQGDSAMYLCASSFSGVGNIQYFGAGTRLSVL.

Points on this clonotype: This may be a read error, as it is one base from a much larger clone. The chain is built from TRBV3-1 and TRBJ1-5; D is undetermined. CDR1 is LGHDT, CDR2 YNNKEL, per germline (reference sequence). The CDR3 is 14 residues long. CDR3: CASSQAWSNQPRHF. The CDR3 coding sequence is TGTGCCAGCAGCCAAGCTTGGAGCAATCAGCCCCGGCATTTT.